Below, one T cell receptor beta chain is given with its context. Germline-derived CDR1 and CDR2 are ENHRY and SYGVKD. The CDR3 has 16 amino acids. V was clipped by 10 bases and J by 7 bases, with 25 bases between them. This sample was taken from a study of blood T cells in healthy people across ages. A second PCR, run for roughly 7 to 12 cycles, used a sample-barcoded 5' primer plus a J-beta primer mix. TCRdb re-called the 5' RACE reads through MiXCR, storing one row per CDR3 protein. The sample lists 700,000 to 850,000 distinct CDR3 sequences, roughly 40% occurring once. The sample consisted of blood. This chain links TRBV10-3 with TRBJ1-4; no clear D gene. The clonotype comes from a man younger than 35 in good health. The CDR3 sequence is CATPTETNLMCEKLFF. CDR3 sequence (DNA): TGTGCCACCCCAACCGAGACCAACTTGATGTGTGAAAAACTGTTTTTT.